A selection of T cell receptor beta chains follows, all from one sample in a study of response to subunit inactivated influenza vaccine. MiXCR, applied by TCRdb to the RT-PCR reads, yields one record per CDR3 protein. The sample shows some 500,000 distinct CDR3 sequences, under 15% of them seen only once. Material: PBMCs from blood, obtained 35 to 45 days after vaccination. These receptors were taken from a man aged 45-65 years who received an inactivated influenza vaccine. Each CDR3 is given with its conserved first and last residue. Fields, in order: J gene, V gene, D gene, clone size, CDR3 protein, CDR3 DNA. A D gene is named only where the DNA matches it firmly. Expanded clones are given a class, and other clones once, few, many or no size at all.

>TRBJ2-1|TRBV5-5|TRBD2|few
CASSLGLAGGPFYNEQFF
TGTGCCAGCAGCTTGGGACTAGCGGGGGGCCCCTTCTACAATGAGCAGTTCTTC
>TRBJ2-2|TRBV20-1|TRBD2|few
CSAGPAGGRTGELFF
TGCAGTGCTGGACCGGCGGGGGGGAGAACCGGGGAGCTGTTTTTT
>TRBJ2-5|TRBV12-3/TRBV12-4|TRBD1|many
CASSLVDRGVRTQYF
TGTGCCAGCAGTTTAGTGGACAGGGGAGTAAGGACCCAGTACTTC
>TRBJ1-5|TRBV12-3/TRBV12-4|-|few
CASSLSRWPVNQPQHF
TGTGCCAGCAGTCTATCCCGGTGGCCAGTTAATCAGCCCCAGCATTTT
>TRBJ2-1|TRBV12-3/TRBV12-4|TRBD2|few
CASSLVAGAVNEQFF
TGTGCCAGCAGTTTAGTTGCGGGAGCGGTCAATGAGCAGTTCTTC
>TRBJ2-5|TRBV24-1|TRBD1|few
CATGQGQEETQYF
TGTGCCACCGGACAGGGGCAGGAAGAGACCCAGTACTTC
>TRBJ2-4|TRBV4-3|-|-
CASSPWQGENIQYF
TGCGCCAGCAGCCCGTGGCAGGGCGAGAACATTCAGTACTTC
>TRBJ2-3|TRBV12-3/TRBV12-4|TRBD2|-
CASSLALVTSAFTDTQYF
TGTGCCAGCAGTTTAGCCCTAGTAACTAGCGCGTTCACAGATACGCAGTATTTT
>TRBJ1-1|TRBV7-3|-|few
CASSPTGPEMAFF
TGTGCCAGCAGTCCCACAGGGCCAGAAATGGCTTTCTTT
>TRBJ2-7|TRBV6-5|TRBD2|-
CASSYGGSNEQYF
TGTGCCAGCAGTTACGGCGGGAGTAACGAGCAGTACTTC
>TRBJ2-7|TRBV11-2|-|-
CASSQTGRDSTYF
TGTGCCAGCAGCCAAACGGGGAGGGACAGTACGTACTTC
>TRBJ1-5|TRBV15|-|few
CATSRDLGARGNQPQHF
TGTGCCACCAGCAGAGATCTTGGGGCTAGGGGCAATCAGCCCCAGCATTTT
>TRBJ2-1|TRBV6-1|-|few
CASSPQTGRLLGQFF
TGTGCCAGCAGTCCCCAGACAGGTAGACTTCTTGGGCAGTTCTTC
>TRBJ2-7|TRBV7-9|TRBD2|-
CASSSPTSRAEEEQYF
TGTGCCAGCAGCTCCCCGACTAGCCGAGCCGAAGAAGAGCAGTACTTC
>TRBJ1-1|TRBV20-1|-|few
CSAREDGEAFF
TGCAGTGCTAGAGAAGACGGCGAAGCTTTCTTT
>TRBJ1-1|TRBV20-1|-|few
CSARRTAILNTEAFF
TGCAGTGCTAGACGCACCGCTATTTTGAACACTGAAGCTTTCTTT
>TRBJ2-3|TRBV5-5|-|-
CASTFIHTDTQYF
TGTGCCAGCACCTTCATTCACACAGATACGCAGTATTTT
>TRBJ1-4|TRBV29-1|-|-
CSVGGLNEKLFF
TGCAGCGTTGGAGGGCTTAATGAAAAACTGTTTTTT
>TRBJ2-5|TRBV15|TRBD2|-
CATSGGTSLTLQETQYF
TGTGCCACCAGCGGAGGGACTAGCCTAACCCTACAAGAGACCCAGTACTTC
>TRBJ2-1|TRBV4-3|TRBD1|-
CASRAGTDYNEQFF
TGCGCCAGCCGTGCCGGGACAGACTACAATGAGCAGTTCTTC
>TRBJ1-6|TRBV30|-|few
CAWGTQYNSPLHF
TGTGCCTGGGGGACACAATATAATTCACCCCTCCACTTT
>TRBJ1-2|TRBV4-1|-|few
CASSQVEGWQNYGYTF
TGCGCCAGCAGCCAAGTGGAAGGGTGGCAGAACTATGGCTACACCTTC
>TRBJ2-2|TRBV5-1|TRBD1|few
CASSFRGLHTGELFF
TGCGCCAGCAGCTTTAGGGGGCTACACACCGGGGAGCTGTTTTTT
>TRBJ2-5|TRBV28|TRBD2|-
CASSALGLAGQETQYF
TGTGCCAGCAGTGCCCTCGGTCTAGCGGGCCAAGAGACCCAGTACTTC
>TRBJ2-5|TRBV11-2|-|many
CASSLAAQETQYF
TGTGCCAGCAGCTTAGCAGCACAAGAGACCCAGTACTTC
>TRBJ2-7|TRBV4-2|TRBD2|-
CASSQPGTSVYEQYF
TGTGCCAGCAGCCAACCCGGGACTAGCGTTTACGAGCAGTACTTC
>TRBJ2-6|TRBV7-9|TRBD1|few
CASSVPGQAPGANVLTF
TGTGCCAGCAGCGTCCCGGGACAGGCACCTGGGGCCAACGTCCTGACTTTC